This T cell receptor beta chain was identified in a study of early T cells in non-severe SARS-CoV-2 infection. Study details: Sequencing used unsorted whole-blood bulk RNA, so chains lack pairing.

Whole-study findings and limits: VDJdb-based matching was biased toward anti-spike CD8 responses and missed private and CD4 specificities.

This clonotype was recorded many times. Its antigen is as yet unknown. Each cDNA molecule carried a unique molecular identifier. TCRdb used MiXCR to reprocess the 5' RACE reads, holding one entry per CDR3 protein. Of 15,000 to 20,000 distinct CDR3 sequences in the sample, less than 6.5% were seen once. Deletions cut 4 bases from V and 2 bases from J, with 9 bases between. Per germline, CDR1 KGHSH and CDR2 LQKENI. This CDR3 is built from 14 residues. This TCR was sampled from an adult who was a healthcare worker with PCR-confirmed SARS-CoV-2 infection or an uninfected control (not recorded which). Material: whole blood, obtained at baseline. V and J are TRBV18 and TRBJ1-5; D ambiguous. The CDR3 spells CASSQGMRNQPQHF. In DNA form, the CDR3 reads TGTGCCAGCTCACAAGGGATGCGCAATCAGCCCCAGCATTTT.